This TCR beta chain was captured in a study of brain T cells in children with intractable seizures. From germline, CDR1 is SGHNT and CDR2 YYREEE (reference sequence). Trimming took off 4 bases at V and 0 bases at J, with 17 bases between the two ends. The CDR3 is made up of 17 amino acids. Measured with immunoSEQ multiplex PCR; TCRdb has only the in-frame clones, and not every one. The top ten hold 24% of the sample, which has tens of thousands of clones, around nine tenths seen once. The input for sequencing was peripheral blood, taken at surgery. The J gene is TRBJ2-1, the V gene TRBV5-4; D not certain. This TCR came from a girl under 10 years old with Rasmussen encephalitis and intractable seizures. The CDR3 nucleotides are TGTGCCAGCAGCCAGGAACCAGGCGTCAGCTCCTACAATGAGCAGTTCTTC. This encodes CASSQEPGVSSYNEQFF.